Listed below are T cell receptor beta chains from one sample, sequenced in a study of regulatory T cells in long-lasting Graves disease. TCRdb reprocessed the multiplex PCR reads via MiXCR and lists one record per CDR3 protein. The sample includes almost 350,000 distinct CDR3 sequences, 15% to 20% of them seen just once. This sample comprised peripheral blood mononuclear cells (PBMCs), obtained when the disease was refractory, from a patient treated with antithyroid drugs. These receptors all come from a female donor with Graves disease. Both conserved end residues are part of each CDR3. Each record gives: V gene, J gene, D gene, CDR3 protein. A D gene is named only where the DNA matches it firmly.

>TRBV12-3/TRBV12-4|TRBJ2-7|TRBD1
CASSFSPRDRTEQYF
>TRBV4-3|TRBJ1-1|NA
CASSQDSARSEAFF
>TRBV7-2|TRBJ1-2|TRBD1
CASSSTATGLYGYTF
>TRBV10-3|TRBJ2-7|TRBD2
CAIRSDPGLAGGPSGEQYF
>TRBV12-3/TRBV12-4|TRBJ1-5|NA
CASSLAQGNQPQHF
>TRBV7-6|TRBJ2-1|TRBD1
CASSHRGGEQFF
>TRBV7-8|TRBJ1-1|NA
CASSFGWNTEAFF
>TRBV7-2|TRBJ1-4|NA
CASSVEGINEKLFF
>TRBV27|TRBJ2-2|TRBD2
CASRSGGKGELFF
>TRBV15|TRBJ2-7|TRBD1
CATSREPGQLGYEQYF
>TRBV19|TRBJ1-5|NA
CASSTTTRVAYQPQHF
>TRBV6-1|TRBJ1-6|TRBD1
CASTPGTESLRSPLHF
>TRBV7-2|TRBJ2-5|NA
CASSPTREQETQYF
>TRBV3-1|TRBJ1-1|TRBD1
CASSPLDRGSTEAFF
>TRBV28|TRBJ2-7|NA
CASTHGTPRVEQYF
>TRBV5-1|TRBJ1-2|NA
CASSGGSNYGYTF
>TRBV20-1|TRBJ1-2|NA
CSRPLNGGYTF
>TRBV3-1|TRBJ1-5|NA
CASSNRGPQPQHF
>TRBV19|TRBJ1-5|TRBD1
CASTWTGYSNQPQHF
>TRBV6-1|TRBJ2-5|NA
CASTERQETQYF
>TRBV20-1|TRBJ1-4|NA
CSASLGRATNEKLFF
>TRBV20-1|TRBJ2-7|TRBD2
CSAPGTSGRGDEQYF
>TRBV27|TRBJ2-1|NA
CASSPLGQGYNEQFF
>TRBV18|TRBJ1-1|TRBD1
CASSLDRGEVAEAFF
>TRBV5-8|TRBJ1-1|TRBD1
CASSGDRWWSEAFF
>TRBV12-3/TRBV12-4|TRBJ1-5|NA
CASSPRVPGPPAQHF
>TRBV6-5|TRBJ1-2|NA
CASSYSGGIYGYTF
>TRBV29-1|TRBJ2-3|NA
CSVEFWGSTDTQYF
>TRBV12-3/TRBV12-4|TRBJ2-7|TRBD2
CASSQLAGGPYEQYF
>TRBV10-3|TRBJ2-5|NA
CAISERARAQETQYF
>TRBV3-1|TRBJ1-2|NA
CASSLLGGGYTF
>TRBV6-1|TRBJ2-7|TRBD1
CASRAGTGYKQYF
>TRBV24-1|TRBJ2-3|TRBD2
CATSDRTSGGTDTQYF
>TRBV5-1|TRBJ1-5|NA
CASSAGAANQPQHF
>TRBV11-2|TRBJ2-7|NA
CASSLPRGGTGSSYEQYF
>TRBV7-2|TRBJ1-3|NA
CASSFQGNSGNTIYF
>TRBV2|TRBJ2-3|NA
CASTADTQYF
>TRBV7-2|TRBJ1-2|NA
CASSLVGGIGYTF
>TRBV20-1|TRBJ1-1|NA
CSARGNTEAFF
>TRBV11-3|TRBJ2-7|NA
CASSLKGGPAYEQYF
>TRBV5-1|TRBJ2-1|NA
CASSQTYNERFF
>TRBV15|TRBJ1-2|NA
CATSGGGLFYGYTF
>TRBV5-5|TRBJ2-5|TRBD2
CASSLGLAEKTQYF
>TRBV11-2|TRBJ1-2|TRBD1
CASSLVRTGYGYTF
>TRBV7-8|TRBJ2-7|NA
CASSLRFRGASYEQYF
>TRBV3-1|TRBJ1-1|NA
CASSPDYSVGRNLEAFF
>TRBV2|TRBJ2-7|TRBD2
CASGGGAFEQYF
>TRBV30|TRBJ2-2|TRBD2
CAWNRIAGYGELFF
>TRBV6-1|TRBJ2-2|TRBD1
CASRLRQGRQGTGELFF
>TRBV6-2/TRBV6-3|NA|NA
CASSEEVYGIQYF
>TRBV5-6|TRBJ1-6|TRBD1
CASRDSFNSPLHF
>TRBV12-5|TRBJ2-7|NA
CASGLVVGRGAYEQYF
>TRBV18|TRBJ1-2|NA
CASSPPTQGAYGYTF